These 30 T cell receptor beta chains were all obtained from the same sample, sequenced in a study of PD-1 blockade in classical Hodgkin lymphoma. Sequencing used immunoSEQ multiplex PCR; TCRdb keeps in-frame clones, though not all of them. The sample includes 4,000 to 4,500 clones, around 80% of them seen just once. Relapse after autologous stem cell transplantation occurred in every patient, and brentuximab vedotin exposure varied. Here the sequenced sample was peripheral blood mononuclear cells (PBMCs), taken at baseline. The receptors stem from a human donor with classical Hodgkin lymphoma.

This clone turned up a few times. This sequence joins TRBV6-5 and TRBJ2-1, with D perhaps matching TRBD1 or TRBD2 (5 bases each). The CDR3 spans 13 residues. V shed 11 bases and J shed 9 bases, with 20 bases lying between them. Germline CDR1 reads MNHEY; CDR2 reads SVGAGI. CDR3 sequence reads: CAVTGPKNSEQFF. The CDR3 DNA reads TGTGCCGTGACGGGGCCGAAGAACAGTGAGCAGTTCTTC.

This chain links TRBV9 with TRBJ2-7; D is ambiguous. This CDR3 spans 13 amino acids. V was clipped by 3 bases and J by 2 bases, with 9 bases between them. From germline, CDR1 is SGDLS and CDR2 YYNGEE. CDR3 sequence reads: CASSAPGAYEQYF. The CDR3 nucleotides are TGTGCCAGCAGCGCACCGGGCGCCTACGAGCAGTACTTC.

The chain links TRBV5-6 to TRBJ1-2, with 10 bases fitting TRBD1. The V and J ends lost 4 bases and 3 bases, in that order; junction bases with no gene match: 6. Germline CDR1 reads SGHDT; CDR2 reads YYEEEE. The CDR3 contains 15 residues. CDR3 sequence reads: CASSLGQGWDYGYTF. CDR3 bases: TGTGCCAGCAGCCTGGGACAGGGGTGGGACTATGGCTACACCTTC.

V is TRBV6-6 and J is TRBJ2-3; perhaps D is TRBD1 or TRBD2 (5 bases each). The CDR3 is 14 residues long. With 8 bases removed from V and 0 bases from J, the gap between germline ends came to 12 bases. Looked up from germline, CDR1 is MNHNY and CDR2 is SVGAGI (reference sequence). CDR3 sequence reads: CASLPGPSTDTQYF. DNA of the CDR3: TGTGCCAGCCTACCGGGACCTAGCACAGATACGCAGTATTTT.

This rearrangement joins TRBV5-4 to TRBJ2-1; no reliable D call. Per the germline V gene, CDR1 is SGHNT and CDR2 is YYREEE (reference sequence). The CDR3 loop spans 18 amino acids. V dropped 0 bases and J dropped 7 bases, with 23 bases sitting between them. Written as DNA, the CDR3 is TGTGCCAGCAGCTTGGTGGCCGGGTTCAATCGAGGCACTAATGAGCAGTTCTTC. It specifies CASSLVAGFNRGTNEQFF. The full variable domain, rest sourced from reference TRBV5-4 and TRBJ2-1, is ETGVTQSPTHLIKTRGQQVTLRCSSQSGHNTVSWYQQALGQGPQFIFQYYREEENGRGNFPPRFSGLQFPNYSSELNVNALELDDSALYLCASSLVAGFNRGTNEQFFGPGTRLTVL.

The rearrangement joins TRBV25-1 to TRBJ1-1; 7 bases match TRBD1. CDR1 and CDR2 (germline): MGHDK, SYGVNS. The trim removed 1 base at V and 2 bases at J, leaving 4 bases unmatched. This CDR3 is built from 15 residues. Here the CDR3 reads CASSEWTGANTEAFF. CDR3 bases: TGTGCCAGCAGTGAATGGACAGGAGCAAACACTGAAGCTTTCTTT.

The V gene is TRBV19, the J gene TRBJ2-5; D gene unclear. The CDR3 is made up of 12 amino acids. The V and J ends lost 4 bases and 1 base respectively, with 4 bases between them. Germline V gene sequence: CDR1 LNHDA, CDR2 SQIVND (reference sequence). Here the CDR3 reads CASSSIQETQYF. The CDR3 DNA reads TGTGCCAGTAGTAGCATCCAAGAGACCCAGTACTTC.

V usage is TRBV30 and J usage is TRBJ1-1; no clear D gene. Germline V gene data show CDR1 as GTSNPN and CDR2 as SVGIG (reference sequence). V lost 2 bases and J lost 5, with 18 bases in between. The CDR3 totals 15 residues. CDR3 nucleotides: TGTGCCTGGAGTACCGTTTTCCACCTGGGGACTGAAGCTTTCTTT. This sequence encodes CAWSTVFHLGTEAFF.

The chain has TRBV25-1 and TRBJ1-1; D perhaps matches TRBD1 (6 bases). V was clipped by 3 bases and J by 0 bases, with 11 bases between them. From germline, CDR1 is MGHDK and CDR2 SYGVNS. The CDR3 extends over 15 amino acids. In nucleotides, the CDR3 is TGTGCCAGCAGTGATGACAGGACGCTGAACACTGAAGCTTTCTTT. This encodes CASSDDRTLNTEAFF.

The V call is TRBV28, the J call TRBJ1-1; D is unresolved. Trimming left V 3 bases short and J 1 base short, with 12 bases between. The germline V gene has CDR1 MDHEN and CDR2 SYDVKM. The length of the CDR3 is 15 residues. The CDR3 reads CASSFGDLGNTEAFF. The CDR3 DNA reads as TGTGCCAGCAGTTTCGGTGACCTAGGGAACACTGAAGCTTTCTTT.

This clone was counted only a few times. The CDR3 reads CASSEVGHPYEQYF. The CDR3 nucleotides read TGTGCCAGCAGTGAAGTAGGGCACCCCTACGAGCAGTACTTC. The chain employs TRBV2 and TRBJ2-7, with unresolved D. Germline CDR1 and CDR2: SNHLY and FYNNEI. The V end was cut by 1 base, the J end by 2 bases, with 9 bases between. The CDR3 has 14 amino acids.

The rearrangement joins TRBV19 to TRBJ2-3; 7 bases are a match to TRBD2. The ends lost 1 base at V and 0 bases at J; junction bases unmatched: 1. The CDR3 has 15 residues. Germline-derived CDR1 and CDR2 are LNHDA and SQIVND (reference sequence). The CDR3 region has the DNA TGTGCCAGTAGTATAGGCGGGGGAAGCACAGATACGCAGTATTTT. This encodes CASSIGGGSTDTQYF.

The chain employs TRBV7-8 and TRBJ1-1; D is unresolved. Germline V gene lookup returns CDR1 SGHVS and CDR2 FQNEAQ. The V end lost 6 bases, the J end lost 0 bases, and 11 bases lay between the germline ends. CDR3 size: 14 residues. The CDR3 DNA follows: TGTGCCAGCAGTCGGCTTCGATTGAACACTGAAGCTTTCTTT. It is translated as CASSRLRLNTEAFF.

This chain links TRBV7-9 with TRBJ2-7; 10 bases are shared with TRBD2. V was pared by 2 bases and J by 6 bases, with 4 bases of the junction left unmatched. CDR3 length equals 14 residues. Germline CDR1 reads SEHNR; CDR2 reads FQNEAQ (reference sequence). The CDR3 DNA is TGTGCCAGCAGCTTAACTAGCGGGGAGAGCGAGCAGTACTTC. Protein: CASSLTSGESEQYF.

This clone has more than one count but fewer than ten. The chain has TRBV28 and TRBJ2-3, with TRBD1 as a possible D gene (5 bases). V was cut by 5 bases and J by 3 bases, with 21 bases left in between. CDR3 length equals 17 residues. Germline lookup yields CDR1 MDHEN and CDR2 SYDVKM. Written as DNA, the CDR3 is TGTGCCAGCAGTCCCAGGGTTTTGTTAGAAGTTACAGATACGCAGTATTTT. It is translated as CASSPRVLLEVTDTQYF.

This clone was detected only once. The rearrangement uses TRBV27 and TRBJ2-7; 13 bases match TRBD2. CDR1 and CDR2 (germline): MNHEY, SMNVEV (reference sequence). V dropped 7 bases and J dropped 2; count of bases not matched to a gene: 5. The CDR3 length is 15 residues. CDR3 DNA sequence: TGTGCCAGCAAGACTAGCGGGGGGTCAGCCTACGAGCAGTACTTC. It translates to CASKTSGGSAYEQYF.

This chain joins TRBV11-3 and TRBJ2-1; 8 nucleotides align to TRBD1. Per germline, CDR1 SGHNT and CDR2 YENEEA. J was trimmed by 8 bases and V by 6 bases; bases with no gene match: 12. This CDR3 comprises 15 residues. DNA of the CDR3: TGTGCCAGCAGTCCCGGGACAGGCCACGCTGATGAGCAGTTCTTC. Translating gives CASSPGTGHADEQFF.

V is TRBV6-1 and J is TRBJ2-7; D remains unclear. In germline, CDR1 is MNHNS, CDR2 SASEGT. Trimming took 0 bases from V and 3 from J, leaving 6 bases between them. The CDR3 is 13 residues long. The CDR3 region is CASSEAGIYEQYF. The CDR3 DNA reads as TGTGCCAGCAGTGAAGCTGGGATCTACGAGCAGTACTTC.

This chain joins TRBV20-1 and TRBJ2-5; D is uncertain. Germline values: CDR1 DFQATT, CDR2 SNEGSKA (reference sequence). The CDR3 totals 10 residues. Trimming pared 6 bases from V and 1 base from J, leaving 3 bases between. CDR3 sequence (DNA): TGCAGTGCAGCCCAAGAGACCCAGTACTTC. The encoded protein is CSAAQETQYF.

The chain recombines TRBV18 with TRBJ1-2, with D possibly TRBD1 on 5 matching bases. The CDR3 loop spans 14 amino acids. Between the trimmed V and J ends, which lost 4 bases and 4 bases, there was a span of 13 bases. Germline CDR1 KGHSH, CDR2 LQKENI. The CDR3 loop reads CASSRDRDAYGYTF. CDR3 bases: TGTGCCAGCTCACGGGACCGGGACGCCTATGGCTACACCTTC.

The J gene is TRBJ2-7, the V gene TRBV28, with D perhaps matching TRBD2 (6 bases). The CDR3 covers 17 residues. The V end was cut by 5 bases, the J end by 0 bases, with 20 bases between. From germline, CDR1 is MDHEN and CDR2 SYDVKM. The DNA of the CDR3 is TGTGCCAGCAGTGACTATATCCGGGACGGGAGCTCCTACGAGCAGTACTTC. It is translated as CASSDYIRDGSSYEQYF.

The rearrangement uses TRBV10-1 and TRBJ2-3; no reliable D call. CDR1 and CDR2 (germline): WNHNN, SYGVQD (reference sequence). The CDR3 is 16 amino acids. The ends were cut back, 3 bases at V and 4 bases at J, with 17 bases in the middle. This chain's CDR3 is CASSEQPLVDSDTQYF. CDR3 sequence (DNA): TGCGCCAGCAGTGAACAGCCCCTGGTGGATTCAGATACGCAGTATTTT.

Only a few counts were recorded for this clone. The rearrangement joins TRBV7-9 to TRBJ1-1; D possibly corresponds to TRBD1 (6 bases). Looked up from germline, CDR1 is SEHNR and CDR2 is FQNEAQ (reference sequence). The CDR3 runs to 14 residues. Trimming left V 5 bases short and J 1 base short, with 11 bases between. DNA of the CDR3: TGTGCCAGCAGCCTGGACAGTCCGAACACTGAAGCTTTCTTT. This encodes CASSLDSPNTEAFF.

The rearrangement uses TRBV7-2 and TRBJ2-1; the D gene is possibly TRBD2 (6 bases). CDR1 SGHTA and CDR2 FQGNSA come from the germline V gene. V lost 5 bases and J 9 bases, leaving 14 bases between the germline ends. This CDR3 region has 13 residues. CDR3 in amino acids: CASSETSGGEQFF. The CDR3 DNA reads as TGTGCCAGCAGCGAGACTAGTGGGGGTGAGCAGTTCTTC.

J is TRBJ2-1 and V is TRBV11-2, with D hard to call. V shed 0 bases and J shed 4 bases, with 10 bases lying between them. The germline V gene encodes CDR1 SGHAT and CDR2 FQNNGV. The CDR3 loop spans 15 amino acids. This CDR3 reads CASSLDPGVYNEQFF. The CDR3 nucleotides are TGTGCCAGCAGCTTAGATCCTGGCGTTTACAATGAGCAGTTCTTC.

Regarding this clone: Distinct nucleotide sequences in the sample also encode this CDR3. The rearrangement uses TRBV15 and TRBJ2-5; 8 nucleotides align to TRBD2. The CDR3 is 13 amino acids. Looked up from germline, CDR1 is LNHNV and CDR2 is YYDKDF (reference sequence). V lost 6 bases to trimming and J lost 5 bases; unmatched junction nucleotides: 5. The CDR3 DNA sequence: TGTGCCACCAGTCGGACTAGCTCCGAGACCCAGTACTTC. This encodes CATSRTSSETQYF.

The chain carries TRBV28 and TRBJ1-5; 7 nucleotides align to TRBD1. The CDR3 extends over 16 amino acids. Germline assignment: CDR1 MDHEN and CDR2 SYDVKM. The junction had 5 bases not matched to a gene; V was cut back by 1 base and J by 2 bases. CDR3: CASSLSTGTGNQPQHF. Written as DNA, the CDR3 is TGTGCCAGCAGTTTATCTACCGGGACAGGCAATCAGCCCCAGCATTTT.

The chain recombines TRBV4-2 with TRBJ2-7; D is perhaps TRBD2 (7 bases). Germline CDR1 and CDR2: LGHNA and YNFKEQ. This CDR3 contains 16 residues. Trimming removed 3 bases from V and 2 bases from J, with 17 bases in between. This CDR3 reads CASSQPGASGAYEQYF. In DNA, the CDR3 is TGTGCCAGCAGCCAGCCGGGGGCGAGCGGGGCCTACGAGCAGTACTTC.

This clone has a single count. The chain is built from TRBV4-1 and TRBJ1-5, with 8 bases identical to TRBD1. This CDR3 comprises 15 residues. J lost 3 bases, V lost 5 bases, and 6 bases had no gene match. From germline, CDR1 is MGHRA and CDR2 YSYEKL. In DNA, the CDR3 is TGCGCCAGCAGCTCGCCAGGGGGCTCCAATCAGCCCCAGCATTTT. The encoded protein is CASSSPGGSNQPQHF.

This clone was found once. An end of the junction does not agree with germline; a read error may underlie this. The CDR3 loop reads CASREDRGNQPQHF. CDR3 coding DNA: TGTGCCAGCAGGGAAGACAGGGGCAATCAGCCCCAGCATTTT. The rearrangement links TRBV2 to TRBJ1-5; 7 bases align to TRBD1. CDR3 length equals 14 residues. CDR1 is SNHLY, CDR2 FYNNEI, per germline.